The 17 T cell receptor beta chains presented below share a single source sample, sequenced in a study of blood T cells in healthy people across ages. The second PCR ran about 6 to 12 cycles with a sample-barcoded 5' primer and J-beta primers. TCRdb reprocessed the 5' RACE reads via MiXCR and lists one record per CDR3 protein. The sample has 500,000 to 650,000 distinct CDR3 sequences; 25% to 35% are singletons. This same sample was also part of a study on T cells of mothers and their children.

The sequencing sample was made of blood. The source is a boy younger than 10 in good health.

This chain connects TRBV6-5 to TRBJ2-7, with a weak D call TRBD2 (7 bases). V was trimmed by 6 bases and J by 4 bases, leaving 22 bases between them. The V gene's germline CDR1 is MNHEY and CDR2 SVGAGI. The CDR3 length is 16 residues. The CDR3 protein is CASSSTWGGRRYEQYF. CDR3 bases: TGTGCCAGCAGCTCCACCTGGGGGGGGCGCAGGTACGAGCAGTACTTC.

The rearrangement uses TRBV6-6 and TRBJ1-5, with 7 bases lining up with TRBD1. This CDR3 has 14 amino acids. The trim removed 4 bases at V and 9 bases at J, leaving 9 bases unmatched. CDR1 is MNHNY, CDR2 SVGAGI, per germline (reference sequence). DNA for the CDR3: TGTGCCAGCAGTTCAACAGGGGCGGTCATGCCCCAGCATTTT. Its translation is CASSSTGAVMPQHF.

This clonotype has just a few counts. The V and J genes are TRBV12-3 or TRBV12-4 and TRBJ1-4; 8 nucleotides agree with TRBD1. Trimming at V came to 3 bases and at J to 4 bases, leaving 10 bases not matched to a gene. This CDR3 is 17 amino acids long. CDR3 nucleotides: TGTGCCAGCAGTTTGTGGGACAGGAAAGAACGTAATGAAAAACTGTTTTTT. It specifies CASSLWDRKERNEKLFF.

The sample holds a few counts of this clonotype. The CDR3 DNA is TGTGCCAGCAGCTTGGGGACTCTAGAGAACGAGCAGTACTTC. This encodes CASSLGTLENEQYF. The rearrangement uses TRBV5-4 and TRBJ2-5; possibly TRBD2 for D (5 bases). TRBJ2-7 explains the end of the DNA better; the J call may be wrong. Germline values: CDR1 SGHNT, CDR2 YYREEE (reference sequence). The CDR3 is made up of 14 amino acids.

This clonotype was seen many times. The genes are TRBV7-9 and TRBJ2-5; D call uncertain. The CDR3 spans 13 residues. The V and J ends lost 5 bases and 5 bases respectively, with 12 bases between them. Germline CDR1 and CDR2: SEHNR and FQNEAQ (reference sequence). The CDR3 spells CASSPRTRETQYF. DNA of the CDR3: TGTGCCAGCAGCCCTCGGACCCGCGAGACCCAGTACTTC.

The rearrangement joins TRBV7-2 to TRBJ1-4; D gene unclear. In germline, CDR1 is SGHTA, CDR2 FQGNSA. V was shortened by 5 bases and J by 10 bases, with 11 bases between the two germline ends. The CDR3 is 12 amino acids. CDR3 in DNA: TGTGCCAGCAGCCTAAACGGAGGAAAACTGTTTTTT. As protein: CASSLNGGKLFF.

The rearrangement uses TRBV27 and TRBJ2-6, with TRBD1 matching 7 bases. Germline-derived CDR1 and CDR2 are MNHEY and SMNVEV (reference sequence). This CDR3 contains 20 residues. Unmatched junction bases numbered 14, after V lost 3 bases and J lost 0 bases. As DNA, the CDR3 is TGTGCCAGCAGTTTTCATGGACAGGTTGAATTGATCTCTGGGGCCAACGTCCTGACTTTC. Translating it yields CASSFHGQVELISGANVLTF.

This chain uses TRBV24-1 with TRBJ2-1; D perhaps matches TRBD2 (6 bases). There are 16 residues in the CDR3. Germline V lookup: CDR1 KGHDR, CDR2 SFDVKD. V lost 6 bases to trimming and J lost 0 bases, with 14 bases between them. This CDR3 reads CATSNNSGNSYNEQFF. The CDR3 bases are TGTGCCACCAGTAACAATAGCGGAAACTCCTACAATGAGCAGTTCTTC.

The sample holds a few counts of this clonotype. The rearrangement links TRBV5-1 to TRBJ1-6; maybe TRBD1 (5 bases). The CDR3 runs 18 residues. Germline CDR1 is SGHRS and CDR2 is YFSETQ. V was shortened by 0 bases and J by 0 bases, with 13 bases between the two germline ends. The DNA for the CDR3 is TGCGCCAGCAGCTTGGCCTGGGGACCCGGCTCCTATAATTCACCCCTCCACTTT. Translation: CASSLAWGPGSYNSPLHF.

This chain links TRBV25-1 with TRBJ2-5, with D tentatively TRBD2 (6 bases). This CDR3 has 14 amino acids. Germline V gives CDR1 MGHDK, CDR2 SYGVNS. V gave up 4 bases and J gave up 5 bases, with 14 bases separating them. The CDR3 sequence: CASSALGRGETQYF. The CDR3 DNA is TGTGCCAGCAGTGCCCTAGGACGGGGGGAGACCCAGTACTTC.

The chain combines TRBV11-2 with TRBJ2-1, with 8 bases fitting TRBD1. CDR1 and CDR2 from the germline V gene are SGHAT and FQNNGV. The CDR3 runs to 17 residues. V dropped 2 bases and J dropped 7; count of bases not matched to a gene: 13. CDR3 sequence: CASSLRWLDRVGNEQFF. In DNA form, the CDR3 reads TGTGCCAGCAGCTTACGTTGGTTGGACAGGGTAGGAAATGAGCAGTTCTTC.

This chain uses TRBV5-1 with TRBJ1-3; no clear D. V was shortened by 4 bases and J by 0 bases, with 11 bases between the two germline ends. The CDR3 covers 15 residues. Germline assignment: CDR1 SGHRS and CDR2 YFSETQ. The CDR3 sequence is CASSMDGVSGNTIYF. Here the CDR3 DNA reads TGCGCCAGCAGCATGGATGGGGTCTCTGGAAACACCATATATTTT.

This clonotype was detected a few times. One end of the junction varies from germline; a read error may be responsible. The chain uses TRBV28 and TRBJ2-5, with D possibly TRBD2 on 6 matching bases. The J call may be mistaken, given a closer DNA end match to TRBJ2-7. The CDR3 length is 13 residues. From germline, CDR1 is MDHEN and CDR2 SYDVKM. CDR3 residues: CTSRLAEHNEQYF. CDR3 sequence (DNA): TGTACCAGCAGGTTAGCGGAGCACAACGAGCAGTACTTC.

This clonotype was counted between two and nine times. The gene calls are TRBV20-1 and TRBJ2-5; TRBD2 matches at 13 bases. Gene TRBJ2-1 matches the end of the DNA better, so the J call may be wrong. CDR1 is DFQATT and CDR2 is SNEGSKA in the germline V gene (reference sequence). CDR3 length: 15 residues. The CDR3 here is CSASETSGRTNEQFF. CDR3 nucleotides: TGCAGTGCTAGTGAGACTAGCGGGAGGACGAATGAGCAGTTCTTC.

This chain links TRBV20-1 with TRBJ2-2, with a weak D call TRBD2 (6 bases). The CDR3 is made up of 14 amino acids. Germline values: CDR1 DFQATT, CDR2 SNEGSKA (reference sequence). Between the trimmed V and J ends, which lost 6 bases and 7 bases, there was a span of 18 bases. In DNA form, the CDR3 reads TGCAGTGCCACCGGAGGGGCTGTCGGCGGGGAGCTGTTTTTT. This encodes CSATGGAVGGELFF.

The chain joins TRBV12-3 or TRBV12-4 to TRBJ1-4; 8 bases fit TRBD1. The CDR3 extends over 17 amino acids. The V segment lost 2 bases and the J segment 7 bases; nucleotides outside the gene matches: 12. The CDR3 DNA reads as TGTGCCAGCAGTTTAAGGGTCGGGCAGGGGGCCGGTGAAAAACTGTTTTTT. Protein product: CASSLRVGQGAGEKLFF.

The V gene is TRBV20-1, the J gene TRBJ2-3, with TRBD2 identical over 9 bases. The CDR3 contains 15 residues. Germline CDR1 DFQATT, CDR2 SNEGSKA (reference sequence). The CDR3 coding sequence is TGCAGGGGCACCACCGGGACTAGCAGCGCAGATACGCAGTATTTT. Its translation is CRGTTGTSSADTQYF.